Below are 28 T cell receptor beta chains sequenced from a single sample in a study of healthy donors' naive CD4 and CD8 T cells. A linear amplification protocol produced the TCR libraries from around 510 ng of total RNA. MiXCR, run by TCRdb on the reads, gives a single entry per CDR3 protein. The sample includes approximately 200,000 distinct CDR3 sequences, over 60% of them seen just once. Input material: naive CD4+ and CD8+ T cells sorted from blood, pooled from several donors. Source of these receptors: a pool of human donors in good health; the sample pools cells from several healthy donors.

This chain links TRBV27 with TRBJ1-1; D not resolved. CDR1 is MNHEY, CDR2 SMNVEV, per germline (reference sequence). Trimming took off 2 bases at V and 0 bases at J, with 7 bases between the two ends. The length of the CDR3 is 14 residues. The CDR3 region is CASSLGQVNTEAFF. CDR3 nucleotides: TGTGCCAGCAGTTTAGGGCAAGTGAACACTGAAGCTTTCTTT.

The rearrangement uses TRBV5-6 and TRBJ1-5; D is undetermined. The germline gives CDR1 SGHDT, CDR2 YYEEEE. Trimming took off 2 bases at V and 2 bases at J, with 11 bases between the two ends. This CDR3 has 15 amino acids. The CDR3: CASSFGGIGNQPQHF. CDR3 nucleotides: TGTGCCAGCAGCTTCGGTGGCATCGGCAATCAGCCCCAGCATTTT.

As for this clonotype: One junction end disagrees with the germline gene, perhaps due to a read error. The rearrangement uses TRBV29-1 and TRBJ1-1; D not resolved. Germline CDR1 reads SQVTM; CDR2 reads ANQGSEA. The CDR3 is 14 residues long. CDR3 region: CSVKDKALNTEAFF. CDR3 nucleotides: TGCAGCGTTAAAGACAAGGCCTTGAACACTGAAGCTTTCTTT.

The chain carries TRBV29-1 and TRBJ2-7; D possibly corresponds to TRBD1 (6 bases). Trimming stripped 4 bases from V and 0 bases from J, with 13 bases between. Germline V gene sequence: CDR1 SQVTM, CDR2 ANQGSEA. The CDR3 covers 14 residues. DNA for the CDR3: TGCAGCGTTGCTTTGTTGGACAGCTCCTACGAGCAGTACTTC. It specifies CSVALLDSSYEQYF.

The chain joins TRBV10-3 to TRBJ2-1, with TRBD1 matching 8 bases. Unmatched junction bases numbered 0, after V lost 6 bases and J lost 5 bases. Germline CDR1 ENHRY, CDR2 SYGVKD. The CDR3 runs 12 residues. CDR3 bases: TGTGCCATCAGACAGGGGGACAATGAGCAGTTCTTC. It specifies CAIRQGDNEQFF.

The V call is TRBV6-1, the J call TRBJ2-7, with D possibly TRBD1 on 5 matching bases. Germline V gives CDR1 MNHNS, CDR2 SASEGT. CDR3 length equals 11 residues. Trimming stripped 0 bases from V and 12 bases from J, with 9 bases between. The CDR3: CASSEAAGWYF. CDR3 nucleotides: TGTGCCAGCAGTGAAGCGGCAGGGTGGTACTTC.

V usage is TRBV29-1 and J usage is TRBJ1-2; possibly TRBD1 for D (5 bases). This CDR3 contains 12 residues. Trimming stripped 5 bases from V and 2 bases from J, with 9 bases between. Germline V gene lookup returns CDR1 SQVTM and CDR2 ANQGSEA. The CDR3 bases are TGCAGCGTTTGGACAAGGAACTATGGCTACACCTTC. It specifies CSVWTRNYGYTF. Full variable domain (remainder filled in from reference TRBV29-1 and TRBJ1-2): SAVISQKPSRDICQRGTSLTIQCQVDSQVTMMFWYRQQPGQSLTLIATANQGSEATYESGFVIDKFPISRPNLTFSTLTVSNMSPEDSSIYLCSVWTRNYGYTFGSGTRLTVV.

This clonotype was counted a single time. The chain couples TRBV29-1 to TRBJ2-1; TRBD1 matches 8 bases. V lost 4 bases and J lost 3; bases outside the gene matches: 2. The CDR3 has 13 residues. Germline CDR1 reads SQVTM; CDR2 reads ANQGSEA. This CDR3 reads CSVVGTGYNEQFF. CDR3 in DNA: TGCAGCGTTGTAGGGACAGGCTACAATGAGCAGTTCTTC.

In the case of this clonotype: One end of the junction does not line up with germline, which may come from a read error. The chain combines TRBV11-1 with TRBJ2-7; D is perhaps TRBD1 (6 bases). The CDR3 has 14 residues. The V gene's germline CDR1 is SGHAT and CDR2 FQDESV (reference sequence). CDR3 nucleotides: TGTGCCAGCAGCTCCGGTATTGGGGACACCGGATGGACCTTC. Translating gives CASSSGIGDTGWTF.

The DNA for the CDR3 is TGTGCCAGCAGCCCCGACAGGCGCACTGAAGCTTTCTTT. It yields the protein CASSPDRRTEAFF. The chain joins TRBV5-5 to TRBJ1-1; tentatively, D is TRBD1 (6 bases). V gave up 4 bases and J gave up 4 bases, with 11 bases separating them. This CDR3 region has 13 residues. In germline, CDR1 is SGHKS, CDR2 YYEKEE (reference sequence).

The chain combines TRBV29-1 with TRBJ1-2; D not certain. Germline CDR1 is SQVTM and CDR2 is ANQGSEA. V lost 2 bases and J 8 bases, leaving 15 bases between the germline ends. CDR3 size: 13 residues. The chain's CDR3 is CSVEYWPDEGYTF. The CDR3 bases are TGCAGCGTTGAATATTGGCCAGACGAGGGCTACACCTTC.

CDR3 residues: CASSLTGGTSYEQYF. CDR3 nucleotides: TGTGCCAGCAGTTTAACGGGAGGTACCTCCTACGAGCAGTACTTC. This chain links TRBV12-3 or TRBV12-4 with TRBJ2-7, with 7 bases aligning to TRBD2. The V and J ends lost 2 bases and 0 bases, in that order; junction bases with no gene match: 4. This CDR3 has 15 residues.

CDR3 sequence reads: CASSYSGEGNTGELFF. CDR3 nucleotides: TGTGCCAGCAGTTACTCGGGAGAGGGCAACACCGGGGAGCTGTTTTTT. The rearrangement joins TRBV6-5 to TRBJ2-2, with D possibly being TRBD2 (5 bases). V lost 0 bases, J lost 2 bases, and 10 bases lay in between. CDR1 is MNHEY and CDR2 is SVGAGI in the germline V gene. This CDR3 contains 16 residues.

The chain recombines TRBV5-1 with TRBJ1-1; D is ambiguous. The V and J ends lost 0 bases and 1 base respectively, with 7 bases between them. CDR1 is SGHRS, CDR2 YFSETQ, per germline. This CDR3 region has 14 residues. CDR3 sequence reads: CASSLEARNTEAFF. The CDR3 DNA reads as TGCGCCAGCAGCTTGGAGGCAAGGAACACTGAAGCTTTCTTT. The variable domain in full, with the rest retrieved from reference TRBV5-1 and TRBJ1-1, is KAGVTQTPRYLIKTRGQQVTLSCSPISGHRSVSWYQQTPGQGLQFLFEYFSETQRNKGNFPGRFSGRQFSNSRSEMNVSTLELGDSALYLCASSLEARNTEAFFGQGTRLTVV.

The chain recombines TRBV6-2 or TRBV6-3 with TRBJ2-7, with 14 bases lining up with TRBD2. This CDR3 has 14 amino acids. V shed 6 bases, J shed 4 bases, and the junction held 2 bases outside the gene matches. Germline V gene lookup returns CDR1 MNHEY and CDR2 SVGEGT. The DNA for the CDR3 is TGTGCCAGCAGCTGGACTAGCGGGAGGTACGAGCAGTACTTC. This codes for CASSWTSGRYEQYF.

The V and J genes are TRBV7-8 and TRBJ1-6; D might be TRBD1 (5 bases). CDR1 and CDR2 (germline): SGHVS, FQNEAQ. The CDR3 runs to 11 residues. The CDR3 region is CATQGNSPLHF. The CDR3, as DNA: TGTGCTACCCAGGGTAATTCACCCCTCCACTTT. Looking up the rest from reference TRBV7-8 and TRBJ1-6 gives the full variable domain: GAGVSQSPRYKVAKRGQDVALRCDPISGHVSLFWYQQALGQGPEFLTYFQNEAQLDKSGLPSDRFFAERPEGSVSTLKIQRTQQEDSAVYLCATQGNSPLHFGNGTRLTVT.

The V and J genes are TRBV19 and TRBJ2-7, with D possibly matching TRBD1 (6 bases). Germline V lookup: CDR1 LNHDA, CDR2 SQIVND (reference sequence). The CDR3 runs to 15 residues. Trimming stripped 5 bases from V and 5 bases from J, with 19 bases between. The CDR3 reads CASSLHRDTPNEQYF. In nucleotides, the CDR3 is TGTGCCAGTAGTTTACACCGGGACACCCCAAACGAGCAGTACTTC.

CDR3 in DNA: TGTGCCAGCAGTTACCGCAGGGAATACTACGAGCAGTACTTC. Translating gives CASSYRREYYEQYF. The chain has TRBV6-2 or TRBV6-3 and TRBJ2-7, with D possibly matching TRBD1 (5 bases). The germline V and J ends were trimmed by 2 bases and 3 bases, with 11 bases remaining between them. Germline lookup yields CDR1 MNHEY and CDR2 SVGEGT. The CDR3 length is 14 residues.

V usage is TRBV19 and J usage is TRBJ1-1, with 7 bases that match TRBD1. The germline gives CDR1 LNHDA, CDR2 SQIVND (reference sequence). The CDR3 has 14 residues. With V trimmed by 7 bases and J by 0 bases, 5 bases remained unmatched. In DNA, the CDR3 is TGTGCCAGTACCCGGGACAGCTTGAACACTGAAGCTTTCTTT. Its translation: CASTRDSLNTEAFF. Variable domain in full (rest from reference TRBV19 and TRBJ1-1): DGGITQSPKYLFRKEGQNVTLSCEQNLNHDAMYWYRQDPGQGLRLIYYSQIVNDFQKGDIAEGYSVSREKKESFPLTVTSAQKNPTAFYLCASTRDSLNTEAFFGQGTRLTVV.

V usage is TRBV4-3 and J usage is TRBJ2-7, with 7 bases that match TRBD1. This CDR3 spans 15 amino acids. Germline V gene sequence: CDR1 LGHNA, CDR2 YSLEER. The ends lost 4 bases at V and 1 base at J; junction bases unmatched: 7. CDR3 bases: TGCGCCAGCAGCCGCTTGACAGGGAAATCCTACGAGCAGTACTTC. This encodes CASSRLTGKSYEQYF.

The V call is TRBV5-6, the J call TRBJ2-1; maybe TRBD2 (5 bases). The CDR3 sequence is 11 residues long. CDR1 is SGHDT and CDR2 is YYEEEE in the germline V gene. Deletions cut 0 bases from V and 14 bases from J, with 9 bases between. The CDR3 here is CASSLESSEFF. The CDR3 region has the DNA TGTGCCAGCAGCTTGGAAAGTAGCGAGTTCTTC.

As to this clonotype: One end of the junction does not line up with germline, which may come from a read error. The chain joins TRBV10-3 to TRBJ1-5; TRBD1 aligns across 7 bases. CDR1 is ENHRY, CDR2 SYGVKD, per germline. The CDR3 contains 15 residues. The CDR3 loop is CASSTTGDSNQPQHF. CDR3 in DNA: TGTGCCAGCAGTACTACAGGGGATAGCAATCAGCCCCAGCATTTT.

The chain has TRBV12-3 or TRBV12-4 and TRBJ2-7, with 7 bases matching TRBD1. The CDR3 is 13 residues long. The J segment lost 4 bases and the V segment lost 4 bases, leaving 4 bases of the junction unmatched. The CDR3 sequence: CASSWGTEYEQYV. In DNA form, the CDR3 reads TGTGCCAGCAGTTGGGGGACAGAATACGAGCAGTACGTC.

V and J are TRBV21-1 and TRBJ1-1; TRBD1 is the table's D call, not checked against the DNA. TRBV21-1 is an annotated pseudogene. The CDR3 totals 16 residues. CDR3 loop: CASSKDLWRRDTEAFF. CDR3 nucleotides: TGTGCCAGCAGCAAAGATCTGTGGCGCCGGGACACTGAAGCTTTCTTT.

The chain joins TRBV5-1 to TRBJ2-3; 9 bases are a match to TRBD1. The V and J ends lost 4 bases and 2 bases, in that order; junction bases with no gene match: 8. CDR1 is SGHRS and CDR2 is YFSETQ in the germline V gene. The CDR3 is 16 amino acids. CDR3 sequence: CASSVRTGAYTDTQYF. The CDR3 DNA reads TGCGCCAGCAGCGTACGGACAGGGGCCTACACAGATACGCAGTATTTT.

The chain recombines TRBV20-1 with TRBJ2-7; 15 bases fit TRBD2. Per the germline V gene, CDR1 is DFQATT and CDR2 is SNEGSKA (reference sequence). V lost 6 bases and J lost 2; bases outside the gene matches: 8. The CDR3 totals 16 residues. The chain's CDR3 is CSASTGTSGGTYEQYF. The CDR3 bases are TGCAGTGCCTCTACCGGGACTAGCGGGGGGACCTACGAGCAGTACTTC.

The V gene is TRBV4-3, the J gene TRBJ2-7, with 10 bases fitting TRBD2. Germline assignment: CDR1 LGHNA and CDR2 YSLEER. The CDR3 has 13 amino acids. With 2 bases clipped from V and 7 bases from J, the junction kept 2 bases outside the gene matches. The CDR3 reads CASSQKLAGEQYF. In DNA form, the CDR3 reads TGCGCCAGCAGCCAAAAACTAGCGGGAGAGCAGTACTTC.

This clonotype has a handful of counts. This sequence joins TRBV6-1 and TRBJ2-3; D gene ambiguous. CDR1 MNHNS and CDR2 SASEGT come from the germline V gene. The length of the CDR3 is 11 residues. V lost 5 bases and J 6 bases, leaving 6 bases between the germline ends. The CDR3 sequence: CASSNGDTQYF. CDR3 coding DNA: TGTGCCAGCAGTAACGGTGATACGCAGTATTTT.